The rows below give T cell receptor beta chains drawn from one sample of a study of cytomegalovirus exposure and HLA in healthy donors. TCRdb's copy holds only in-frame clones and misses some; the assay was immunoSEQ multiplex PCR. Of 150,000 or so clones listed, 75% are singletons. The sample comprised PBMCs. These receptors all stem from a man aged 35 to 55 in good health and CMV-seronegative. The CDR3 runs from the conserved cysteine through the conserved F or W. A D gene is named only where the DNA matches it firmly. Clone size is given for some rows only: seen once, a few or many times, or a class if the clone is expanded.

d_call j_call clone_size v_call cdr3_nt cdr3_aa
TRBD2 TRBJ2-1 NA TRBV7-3 TGTGCCAGCAGCAGCGACGCCGGGACTAGCGGTAATGAGCAGTTCTTC CASSSDAGTSGNEQFF
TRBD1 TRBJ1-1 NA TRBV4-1 TGCGCCAGCAGCCACAAGACGACAGGGCCTATGAACACTGAAGCTTTCTTT CASSHKTTGPMNTEAFF
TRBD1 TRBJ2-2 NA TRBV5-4 TGTGCCAGCAGCGGAGGACAGGGGCTTAACACCGGGGAGCTGTTTTTT CASSGGQGLNTGELFF
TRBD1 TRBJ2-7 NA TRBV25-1 TGTGCCAGCAGTGACTACAGGGGGACGGGCTACGAGCAGTACTTC CASSDYRGTGYEQYF
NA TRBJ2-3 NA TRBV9 TGTGCCAGCAGCGTAGGGGCAGGGGAATACACAGATACGCAGTATTTT CASSVGAGEYTDTQYF
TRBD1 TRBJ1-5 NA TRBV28 TGTGCCAGCAGTCGCTTTAGTTTCGGGACAGGGAACCGTCAGCCCCAGCATTTT CASSRFSFGTGNRQPQHF
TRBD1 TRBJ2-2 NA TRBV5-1 TGCGCCAGCAGCGGACAGGGAAACACCGGGGAGCTGTTTTTT CASSGQGNTGELFF
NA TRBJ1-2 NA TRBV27 TGTGCCAGCAGTTCCCAGGGTGGTCCCTATGGCTACACCTTC CASSSQGGPYGYTF
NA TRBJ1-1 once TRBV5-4 TGTGCCAGCAGCTTGGGGGCGAACACTGAAGCTTTCTTT CASSLGANTEAFF
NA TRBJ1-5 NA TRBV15 TGTGCCACCAGCAGAGTTCGGTACAATCAGCCCCAGCATTTT CATSRVRYNQPQHF
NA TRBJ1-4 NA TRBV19 TGTGCCAGTAGTATTTTGGACAGAGATAAAAAACTGTTTTTT CASSILDRDKKLFF
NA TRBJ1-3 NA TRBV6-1 TGTGCCAGCGGAGGGGATAGGGGAAACACCATATATTTT CASGGDRGNTIYF
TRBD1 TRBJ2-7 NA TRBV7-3 TGTGCCAGCAGCTTAAATCGGGGACAGGACTACGAGCAGTACTTC CASSLNRGQDYEQYF
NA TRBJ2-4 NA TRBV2 TGTGCCAGCAGTGCGGCAGGGCAGAACAAAAACATTCAGTACTTC CASSAAGQNKNIQYF
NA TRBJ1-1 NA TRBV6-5 TGTGCCAGCATCAGGGGACTAATGAACACTGAAGCTTTCTTT CASIRGLMNTEAFF
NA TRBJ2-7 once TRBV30 TGTGCCTGGAGGTTCGGCTCCCGGGCCTACGAGCAGTACTTC CAWRFGSRAYEQYF
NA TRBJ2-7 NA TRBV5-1 TGCGCCAGCAGTCTCGGGGTTGGTCTTATCTACGAGCAGTACTTC CASSLGVGLIYEQYF
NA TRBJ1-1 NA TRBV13 TGTGCCAGCAGCTATCGCCAGGGGAACACTGAAGCTTTCTTT CASSYRQGNTEAFF
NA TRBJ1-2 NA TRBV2 TGTGCCAGCAGTGGGGCGAGGACAGCAAATGGCTACACCTTC CASSGARTANGYTF
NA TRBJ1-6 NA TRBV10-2 TGCGCCAGCAGTGATCGGGGTTTTTACTCCTATAATTCACCCCTCCACTTT CASSDRGFYSYNSPLHF
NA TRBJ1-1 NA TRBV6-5 TGTGCCAGCAGTCTAAATGGCGGGGAGGCTGAAGCTTTCTTT CASSLNGGEAEAFF
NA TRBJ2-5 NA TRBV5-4 TGTGCCAGCAGCTCGCCGACTAGTCGCCGTCAAGAGACCCAGTACTTC CASSSPTSRRQETQYF
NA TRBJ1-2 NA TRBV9 TGTGCCAGCGGAAAGAGGGATGGGGCGGGGCGGAATGGCTACACCTTC CASGKRDGAGRNGYTF
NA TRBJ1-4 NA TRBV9 TGTGCCAGCAGCTCGGGGGAGGGAGAAAAACTGTTTTTT CASSSGEGEKLFF
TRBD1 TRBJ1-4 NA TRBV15 TGTGCCACCAGCAGACGGGGGGACAGGGCGAATGAAAAACTGTTTTTT CATSRRGDRANEKLFF
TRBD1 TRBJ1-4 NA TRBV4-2 TGTGCCAGCAGCCCACAGACAGGGGCAGGGGAAAAACTGTTTTTT CASSPQTGAGEKLFF
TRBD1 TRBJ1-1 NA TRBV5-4 TGTGCCAGCAGCAGTGGGGACAGGGGGTATACTGAAGCTTTCTTT CASSSGDRGYTEAFF
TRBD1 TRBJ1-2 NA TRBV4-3 TGCGCCAGCAGCCATACCGGGACAGGGATCTATGGCTACACCTTC CASSHTGTGIYGYTF
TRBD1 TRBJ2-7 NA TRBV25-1 TGTGCCAGCAGTGAATTGGGGGACAGGGGGTCCTACGAGCAGTACTTC CASSELGDRGSYEQYF
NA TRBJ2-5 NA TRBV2 TGTGCCAGCAGCCGGGACACTAAAGAGACCCAGTACTTC CASSRDTKETQYF
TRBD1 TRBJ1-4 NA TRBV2 TGTGCCAGCAGTGATTCGGGACAGGGGGCTGAAAAACTGTTTTTT CASSDSGQGAEKLFF
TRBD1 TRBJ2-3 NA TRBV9 TGTGCCAGCAGCCCCCGGACAGGGGGCCTTCAAGATACGCTGTATTTT CASSPRTGGLQDTLYF
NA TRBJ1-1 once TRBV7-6 TGTGCCAGCAGCTTCCCCGGGGGGAGGACTGAAGCTTTCTTT CASSFPGGRTEAFF
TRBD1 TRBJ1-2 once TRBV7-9 TGTGCCAGCAGCCGACAGGGGGATTGGGCTAACTATGGCTACACCTTC CASSRQGDWANYGYTF
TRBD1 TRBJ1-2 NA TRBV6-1 TGTGCCAGCAGGCAGACAGGGGACTACTATGGCTACACCTTC CASRQTGDYYGYTF
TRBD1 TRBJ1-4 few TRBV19 TGTGCCAGTAGTTGGGGACAGGGGGCAAGAAAACTGTTTTTT CASSWGQGARKLFF
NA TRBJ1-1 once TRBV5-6 TGTGCCAGCAGCTTCTGGACAGCACTTAACACTGAAGCTTTTTTT CASSFWTALNTEAFF
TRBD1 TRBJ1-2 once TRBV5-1 TGCGCCAGCAGCAAAAAGACAGGGGAGGATGGCTACACCTTC CASSKKTGEDGYTF
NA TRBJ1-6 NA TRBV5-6 TGTGCCAGCAGCTTGGCCGGAGCCTACTATAATTCACCCCTCCACTTT CASSLAGAYYNSPLHF
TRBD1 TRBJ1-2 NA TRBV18 TGTGCCAGCTCACCAGGTCAGGGGGCGTATTCGTATGGCTACACCTTC CASSPGQGAYSYGYTF
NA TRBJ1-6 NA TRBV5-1 TGCGCCAGCAGCCTTGGGGACTTCAGCTCCTATAATTCACCCCTCCACTTT CASSLGDFSSYNSPLHF
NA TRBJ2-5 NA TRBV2 TGTGCCAGCAAACGGGGGGCGCAAGAGACCCAGTACTTC CASKRGAQETQYF
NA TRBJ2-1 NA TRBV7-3 TGTGCCAGCAGCTTAACAGGATCCCCAGGATTCAATGAGCAGTTCTTC CASSLTGSPGFNEQFF
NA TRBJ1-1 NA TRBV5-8 TGTGCCAGCAGCTTACACGGAGTGAACACTGAAGCTTTCTTT CASSLHGVNTEAFF
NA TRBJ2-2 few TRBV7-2 TGTGCCAGCAGCTTAGTCGGGTACACCGGGGAGCTGTTTTTT CASSLVGYTGELFF
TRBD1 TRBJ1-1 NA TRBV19 TGTGCCAGTCACCCGGGACAGATGAACACTGAAGCTTTCTTT CASHPGQMNTEAFF
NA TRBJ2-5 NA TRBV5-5 TGTGCCAGCAGCTTGCTTGTATTGGAGACCCAGTACTTC CASSLLVLETQYF
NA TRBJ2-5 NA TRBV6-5 TGTGCCAGCAGTTACCCCTCCCGGGGCCAAGAGACCCAGTACTTC CASSYPSRGQETQYF
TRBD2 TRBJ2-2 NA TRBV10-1 TGCGCCAGCCCGAGGGAGGGAGACGGCACCGGGGAGCTGTTTTTT CASPREGDGTGELFF
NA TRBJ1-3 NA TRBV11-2 TGTGCCAGCAGCTTAAGGGCAGGGACTGGAAACACCATATATTTT CASSLRAGTGNTIYF